This section outlines one TCR beta chain sequence together with its context. This CDR3 contains 14 residues. The germline V gene encodes CDR1 SNHLY and CDR2 FYNNEI. V lost 9 bases and J 10 bases, leaving 24 bases between the germline ends. Measured with immunoSEQ multiplex PCR; TCRdb has only the in-frame clones, and not every one. The repertoire holds about 42,000 clones, with more than 85% as singletons. The record originates from a study of T cell changes during pregnancy in multiple sclerosis. The source material was CD4+ T cells from peripheral blood mononuclear cells, sampled in the second trimester of pregnancy. The TCR comes from a female donor in good health, enrolled as a control in a pregnancy study. This chain joins TRBV2 and TRBJ1-1, with D maybe TRBD1 (6 bases). The CDR3 reads CASGGGGTKGRAFF. The DNA of the CDR3 is TGTGCCAGTGGGGGCGGGGGGACAAAGGGACGAGCTTTCTTT.